These T cell receptor beta chains were read from a single sample in a study of beta chain features in type 1 diabetes. Sequencing was performed with immunoSEQ multiplex PCR; in TCRdb, only in-frame clones are kept and a portion is missing. Here the sample spans some 280,000 clones, 13% to 15% being singletons. The material sequenced was naive CD4+ T cells from blood. The receptors stem from a man aged 30 to 39 with type 1 diabetes. CDR3s include the opening cysteine and the closing phenylalanine or tryptophan. D genes are given only for firm matches. Size is omitted from some rows. Given values are once, few, many or a class for expanded clones.

J gene | V gene | D gene | clone size | CDR3 protein | CDR3 DNA
TRBJ2-5 | TRBV2 | . | . | CASRLASETQYF | TGTGCCAGCAGGCTAGCGTCAGAGACCCAGTACTTC
TRBJ2-1 | TRBV25-1 | . | few | CATDSENEQFF | TGTGCCACGGACAGCGAAAATGAGCAGTTCTTC
TRBJ2-2 | TRBV5-4 | TRBD2 | few | CASSFPASGRSGELFF | TGTGCCAGCAGCTTTCCTGCTAGCGGGAGGTCCGGGGAGCTGTTTTTT
TRBJ2-3 | TRBV9 | TRBD1 | few | CASSVGPRTGPRSTDTQYF | TGTGCCAGCAGCGTAGGTCCTAGGACAGGGCCCCGAAGCACAGATACGCAGTATTTT
TRBJ1-2 | TRBV29-1 | TRBD1 | . | CSVGLFPGQVRRDGYTF | TGCAGCGTTGGTCTTTTTCCGGGACAGGTCCGACGGGATGGCTACACCTTC
TRBJ2-1 | TRBV7-3 | TRBD2 | . | CASSGASGSSYNEQFF | TGTGCCAGCAGCGGAGCTAGCGGGAGTTCCTACAATGAGCAGTTCTTC
TRBJ2-7 | TRBV7-9 | TRBD1 | few | CASSPTGQGNSYEQYF | TGTGCCAGCAGCCCTACGGGACAGGGCAACTCCTACGAGCAGTACTTC
TRBJ2-7 | TRBV15 | TRBD1 | few | CATSWRQGSYEQYF | TGTGCCACCAGCTGGAGACAGGGATCCTACGAGCAGTACTTC
TRBJ2-6 | TRBV6-6 | TRBD1 | few | CASTRTGDGANVLTF | TGTGCCAGCACCCGGACAGGGGACGGGGCCAACGTCCTGACTTTC
TRBJ2-1 | TRBV7-9 | . | . | CASSFRPPGTYNEQFF | TGTGCCAGCAGCTTTCGCCCTCCTGGCACCTACAATGAGCAGTTCTTC
TRBJ2-3 | TRBV15 | . | . | CAAGDTQYF | TGTGCCGCGGGAGATACGCAGTATTTT
TRBJ2-3 | TRBV6-5 | TRBD1 | once | CASSLYRGRDTQYF | TGTGCCAGCAGCCTTTACAGGGGGCGAGATACGCAGTATTTT
TRBJ1-1 | TRBV18 | TRBD1 | few | CASSPGQENTEAFF | TGTGCCAGCTCACCGGGACAGGAGAACACTGAAGCTTTCTTT
TRBJ2-2 | TRBV15 | . | . | CATRDSYTGELFF | TGTGCCACCAGAGACAGCTACACCGGGGAGCTGTTTTTT
TRBJ2-1 | TRBV25-1 | TRBD2 | few | CASSDRREKTYNEQFF | TGTGCCAGCAGTGACAGGCGGGAGAAAACCTACAATGAGCAGTTCTTC
TRBJ1-5 | TRBV19 | . | few | CASSMGTAKLKHF | TGTGCCAGTAGTATGGGGACTGCGAAGCTCAAGCATTTT
TRBJ1-1 | TRBV29-1 | . | few | CSVPGDSLMNTEAFF | TGCAGCGTTCCAGGCGATTCTCTTATGAACACTGAAGCTTTCTTT
TRBJ1-5 | TRBV5-8 | . | few | CASSRVQPQHF | TGTGCCAGCAGTCGTGTTCAGCCCCAGCATTTT
TRBJ2-2 | TRBV4-1 | TRBD1 | once | CASRDRGSRELFF | TGCGCCAGCAGGGACAGGGGGAGCAGGGAGCTGTTTTTT
TRBJ2-1 | TRBV28 | TRBD2 | few | CASSSAAGGPYNEQFF | TGTGCCAGCAGTTCAGCCGCGGGAGGCCCCTACAATGAGCAGTTCTTC
TRBJ1-1 | TRBV19 | . | . | CASTKGRGENTEAFF | TGTGCCAGCACTAAAGGGCGGGGGGAGAACACTGAAGCTTTCTTT
TRBJ2-3 | TRBV28 | TRBD1 | few | CASSVSTGATDTQYF | TGTGCCAGCAGTGTATCGACAGGGGCTACAGATACGCAGTATTTT
TRBJ2-7 | TRBV7-6 | . | . | CASSLNQGPSYEQYF | TGTGCCAGCAGCTTAAACCAGGGCCCCTCCTACGAGCAGTACTTC
TRBJ1-2 | TRBV4-2 | . | few | CASTQTGTPNYGYTF | TGTGCCAGCACCCAAACGGGTACTCCTAACTATGGCTACACCTTC
TRBJ2-4 | TRBV2 | TRBD1 | . | CASRPTSGGQNIQYF | TGTGCCAGCAGACCTACCTCAGGGGGCCAAAACATTCAGTACTTC
TRBJ2-3 | TRBV6-1 | TRBD2 | few | CASSDGLAGGTDTQYF | TGTGCCAGCAGTGATGGACTAGCGGGAGGGACAGATACGCAGTATTTT
TRBJ2-7 | TRBV20-1 | TRBD2 | few | CSCGGYEQYF | TGCAGTTGCGGGGGCTACGAGCAGTACTTC
TRBJ2-1 | TRBV7-2 | TRBD2 | . | CASRWTSGSSYNEQFF | TGTGCCAGCAGATGGACTAGCGGGAGCTCCTACAATGAGCAGTTCTTC
TRBJ1-4 | TRBV11-2 | . | . | CASTTGTAVEKLFF | TGTGCCAGCACCACCGGGACTGCGGTTGAAAAACTGTTTTTT
TRBJ2-3 | TRBV5-5 | . | . | CASSDTQRAGTQYF | TGTGCCAGCAGCGACACCCAGAGGGCCGGTACGCAGTATTTT
TRBJ2-7 | TRBV5-4 | . | few | CASSPAVSYEQYF | TGTGCCAGCAGTCCCGCGGTATCCTACGAGCAGTACTTC
TRBJ1-3 | TRBV19 | . | . | CASTETGNTIYF | TGTGCCAGTACCGAGACTGGAAACACCATATATTTT
TRBJ2-1 | TRBV6-5 | TRBD2 | . | CASSYSRLAGGFEQFF | TGTGCCAGCAGTTACTCTCGGTTAGCGGGAGGGTTTGAGCAGTTCTTC
TRBJ2-6 | TRBV28 | . | few | CASSPYTLSGANVLTF | TGTGCCAGCAGTCCCTATACTCTCTCTGGGGCCAACGTCCTGACTTTC
TRBJ2-4 | TRBV30 | TRBD2 | . | CAWRQGAGGFKNIQYF | TGTGCCTGGAGGCAGGGAGCGGGAGGGTTCAAAAACATTCAGTACTTC
TRBJ2-1 | TRBV28 | . | . | CASSLFSHSAYNEQFF | TGTGCCAGCAGTTTGTTCTCACATTCTGCTTACAATGAGCAGTTCTTC
TRBJ1-3 | TRBV2 | . | few | CASTDSSGNTIYF | TGTGCCAGTACGGACAGCTCTGGAAACACCATATATTTT